A selection of T cell receptor beta chains follows, all from one sample in a study of Graves' ophthalmopathy and Graves' hyperthyroidism. One entry per CDR3 protein, called by TCRdb with MiXCR from the multiplex PCR reads. The sample has hundreds of thousands of distinct CDR3 sequences; around a fifth are singletons. Sequences were obtained from peripheral blood. The receptors originated from a woman between 45 and 60 years old with Graves' ophthalmopathy. The CDR3 runs from the conserved cysteine through the conserved F or W. A D gene is named only where the DNA matches it firmly. For some rows the clone size is stated as once, few or many, or as a class when expanded; others skip it.

TGTGCCAGCTCAAGTGACAGGATCTATAATTCACCCCTCCACTTT | CASSSDRIYNSPLHF | TRBJ1-6 | - | - | TRBV18
TGTGCCAGTAGTCACAGGGGAAACGAGCAGTACTTC | CASSHRGNEQYF | TRBJ2-7 | TRBD1 | - | TRBV19
TGTGCCAGCTATCCTGGTGCCGGGGAGCTGTTTTTT | CASYPGAGELFF | TRBJ2-2 | - | - | TRBV3-1
TGTGCCAGCAGCAACCGACAGGCCAGTCAGCCCCAGCATTTT | CASSNRQASQPQHF | TRBJ1-5 | - | - | TRBV7-3
TGTGCCAGTAGTCATACAGGGTGGGTTCAGCCCCAGCATTTT | CASSHTGWVQPQHF | TRBJ1-5 | - | many | TRBV19
TGTGCCAGCTCACCATCCGACGGGCAGCCCCAGCATTTT | CASSPSDGQPQHF | TRBJ1-5 | - | many | TRBV18
TGTGCCAGCAGCGTAGAGGTCTCGTGGGGACTGAACACTGAAGCTTTCTTT | CASSVEVSWGLNTEAFF | TRBJ1-1 | - | - | TRBV9
TGTGCCAGCAGTACCCCGACAGCGAACCCCTGCGAGCAGTACTTC | CASSTPTANPCEQYF | TRBJ2-7 | - | many | TRBV12-3/TRBV12-4
TGTGCCAGCAGGGGGGCCTGGGGCAGGACGGGATCCCAGTACTTC | CASRGAWGRTGSQYF | TRBJ2-5 | - | many | TRBV6-1
TGTGCCTGGAGTCCAGGGGGTGACGAGCAGTACTTC | CAWSPGGDEQYF | TRBJ2-7 | TRBD1 | - | TRBV30
TGCGCCAGCAGCTTGACTAGCCCCCTTAAAGAGACCCAGTACTTC | CASSLTSPLKETQYF | TRBJ2-5 | - | - | TRBV5-1
TGTGCCAGCAGTTTGACGGGAAACACCTTCTATGGCTACACCTTC | CASSLTGNTFYGYTF | TRBJ1-2 | - | many | TRBV28
TGTGCCAGCAGTGCGGTCGGAACGGGGGTAGGGGGGACCCAGTACTTC | CASSAVGTGVGGTQYF | TRBJ2-5 | - | many | TRBV6-1
TGTGCCAGCGGGGGCGGGAGAGGCACCGGGGAGCTGTTTTTT | CASGGGRGTGELFF | TRBJ2-2 | - | - | TRBV7-2
TGTGCCAGCAGCCCGACTAGCAACACCGGGGAGCTGTTTTTT | CASSPTSNTGELFF | TRBJ2-2 | TRBD2 | - | TRBV3-1
TGTGCCTGGAAGAGGGGGGGCTACACCTTC | CAWKRGGYTF | TRBJ1-2 | - | many | TRBV30
TGTGCCAGCAGTGCCCGACAGGAGAACACCGGGGAGCTGTTTTTT | CASSARQENTGELFF | TRBJ2-2 | - | few | TRBV27
TGCAGCGACAAAGGGGTTGAGACCCAGTACTTC | CSDKGVETQYF | TRBJ2-5 | - | many | TRBV29-1
TGTGCTAGTGGTTCGAGGGACAGACCATATGGCTACACCTTC | CASGSRDRPYGYTF | TRBJ1-2 | TRBD1 | - | TRBV12-5
TGCAGCGTTACGTGGGGCAGAAGCAATCAGCCCCAGCATTTT | CSVTWGRSNQPQHF | TRBJ1-5 | - | many | TRBV29-1
TGTGCCAGCAGGTCAAGTCGGACTAGCCGGTCGAGCTCCTACGAGCAGTACTTC | CASRSSRTSRSSSYEQYF | TRBJ2-7 | TRBD2 | many | TRBV12-3/TRBV12-4
TGTGCCAGCAGTTCCCCGGGACAGCTATATGGCTACACCTTC | CASSSPGQLYGYTF | TRBJ1-2 | TRBD1 | many | TRBV28
TGTGCCAGCAGTGAAGCGGGGTTCGTCAGCGAGCAGTACTTC | CASSEAGFVSEQYF | TRBJ2-7 | - | - | TRBV6-1
TGTGCCAGCAGCCACGGGGGCCACGAGCAGTACTTC | CASSHGGHEQYF | TRBJ2-7 | - | many | TRBV7-2
TGTGCCACCAAACGGGACAGCCTGAATTCACCCCTCCACTTT | CATKRDSLNSPLHF | TRBJ1-6 | TRBD1 | many | TRBV27
TGTGCCAGCAGCTTGGGAGGGGGCTCGAGGGAGCAGTACTTC | CASSLGGGSREQYF | TRBJ2-7 | - | many | TRBV13
TGTGCCAGCAGCTTGGGATCAGCTCCAGGGCGCCTAGAACGAGGCTACACCTTC | CASSLGSAPGRLERGYTF | TRBJ1-2 | - | few | TRBV5-4